This paragraph reports one TCR beta chain. This entry is derived from a study of blood T cell repertoires in COVID-19. With V trimmed by 7 bases and J by 3 bases, 7 bases remained unmatched. The CDR3 totals 15 residues. Germline CDR1 MNHEY, CDR2 SVGAGI. Per the authors' pipeline: Reference gene primer amplification in the assay estimated nucleated cell counts. Data came from immunoSEQ multiplex PCR; TCRdb stores just in-frame clones and leaves some out. V and J calls and clone size are as listed in that table; D and trimming were resolved from the DNA. The sample has approximately 160,000 clones; around four fifths are singletons.

The origin of this receptor is a woman between 45 and 65 years old in a cohort exposed to, infected with or recovered from COVID-19 (not recorded which). V is TRBV6-5 and J is TRBJ1-3, with 9 positions matching TRBD1. Sequenced: PBMCs or T cells enriched from blood (not recorded which). In DNA, the CDR3 is TGTGCCAGCAACTTAGACAGGGGGTTTGGAAACACCATATATTTT. This codes for CASNLDRGFGNTIYF.